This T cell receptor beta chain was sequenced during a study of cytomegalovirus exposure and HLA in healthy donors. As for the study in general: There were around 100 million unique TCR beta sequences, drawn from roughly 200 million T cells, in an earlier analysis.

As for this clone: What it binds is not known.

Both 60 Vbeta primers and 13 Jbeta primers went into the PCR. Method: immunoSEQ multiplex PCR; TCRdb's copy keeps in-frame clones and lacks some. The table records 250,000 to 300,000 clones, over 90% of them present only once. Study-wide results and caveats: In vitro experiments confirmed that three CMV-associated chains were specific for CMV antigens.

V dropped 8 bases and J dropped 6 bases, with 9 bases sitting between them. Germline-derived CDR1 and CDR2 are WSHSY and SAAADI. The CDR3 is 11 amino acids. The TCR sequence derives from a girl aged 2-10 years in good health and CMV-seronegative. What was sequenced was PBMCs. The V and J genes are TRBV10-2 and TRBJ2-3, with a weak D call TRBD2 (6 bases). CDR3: CASVRGDTQYF. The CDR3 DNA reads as TGCGCCAGCGTACGGGGGGATACGCAGTATTTT.